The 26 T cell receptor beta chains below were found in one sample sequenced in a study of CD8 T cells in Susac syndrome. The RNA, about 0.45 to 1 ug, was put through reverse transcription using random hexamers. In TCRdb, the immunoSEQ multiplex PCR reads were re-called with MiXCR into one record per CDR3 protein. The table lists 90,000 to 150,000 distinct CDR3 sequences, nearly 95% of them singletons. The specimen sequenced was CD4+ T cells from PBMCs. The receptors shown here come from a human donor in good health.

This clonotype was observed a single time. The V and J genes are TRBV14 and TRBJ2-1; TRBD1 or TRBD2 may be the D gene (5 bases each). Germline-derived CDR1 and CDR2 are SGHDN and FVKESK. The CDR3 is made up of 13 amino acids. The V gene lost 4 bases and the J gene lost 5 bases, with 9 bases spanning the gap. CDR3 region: CASSLQGDNEQFF. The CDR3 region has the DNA TGTGCCAGCAGCCTTCAGGGAGACAATGAGCAGTTCTTC.

The CDR3 DNA is TGCGCCAGCAGCCAGGCCGGACAGGCCGGTGAGCAGTTCTTC. Protein sequence: CASSQAGQAGEQFF. The chain uses TRBV4-1 and TRBJ2-1; 7 bases are a match to TRBD1. This CDR3 has 14 amino acids. V was pared by 3 bases and J by 9 bases, with 8 bases of the junction left unmatched. Looked up from germline, CDR1 is MGHRA and CDR2 is YSYEKL.

The CDR3 nucleotides are TGTGCCAGCAGCCCTGCTGGGGGCCAAGAGACCCAGTACTTC. Protein sequence: CASSPAGGQETQYF. The rearrangement joins TRBV7-3 to TRBJ2-5; D might be TRBD1 or TRBD2, each matching 5 bases. Germline CDR1 and CDR2: SGHTA and FQGTGA. The germline V and J ends were trimmed by 5 bases and 1 base, with 11 bases remaining between them. There are 14 residues in the CDR3.

The CDR3 region has the DNA TGTGCCAGCAGCTCCGCGACAGGGAATCGAGACACTGAAGCTTTCTTT. This translates into CASSSATGNRDTEAFF. V usage is TRBV7-9 and J usage is TRBJ1-1, with 7 nucleotides matching TRBD1. The germline V gene encodes CDR1 SEHNR and CDR2 FQNEAQ (reference sequence). CDR3 length equals 16 residues. Losses at the gene ends were 4 bases for V and 3 bases for J; bases not matched to a gene: 11.

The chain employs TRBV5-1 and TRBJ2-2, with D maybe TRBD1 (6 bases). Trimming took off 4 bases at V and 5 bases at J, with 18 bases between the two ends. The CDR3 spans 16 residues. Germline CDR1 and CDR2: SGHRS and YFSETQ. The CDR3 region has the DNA TGCGCCAGCAGCCCCTCCGGCCAGGGGTATACCGGGGAGCTGTTTTTT. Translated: CASSPSGQGYTGELFF.

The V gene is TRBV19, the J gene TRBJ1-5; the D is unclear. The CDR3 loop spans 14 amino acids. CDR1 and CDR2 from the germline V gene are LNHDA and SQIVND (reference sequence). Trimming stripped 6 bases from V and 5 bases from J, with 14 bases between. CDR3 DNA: TGTGCCAGTAGCGAGGCGGCAGCTTATCAGCCCCAGCATTTT. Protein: CASSEAAAYQPQHF. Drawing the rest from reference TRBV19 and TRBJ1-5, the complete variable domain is DGGITQSPKYLFRKEGQNVTLSCEQNLNHDAMYWYRQDPGQGLRLIYYSQIVNDFQKGDIAEGYSVSREKKESFPLTVTSAQKNPTAFYLCASSEAAAYQPQHFGDGTRLSIL.

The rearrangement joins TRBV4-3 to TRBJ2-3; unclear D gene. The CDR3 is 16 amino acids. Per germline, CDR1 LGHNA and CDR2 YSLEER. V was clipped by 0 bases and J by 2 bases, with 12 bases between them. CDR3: CASSQDRASPTDTQYF. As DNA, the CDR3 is TGCGCCAGCAGCCAAGATAGGGCCTCTCCCACAGATACGCAGTATTTT.

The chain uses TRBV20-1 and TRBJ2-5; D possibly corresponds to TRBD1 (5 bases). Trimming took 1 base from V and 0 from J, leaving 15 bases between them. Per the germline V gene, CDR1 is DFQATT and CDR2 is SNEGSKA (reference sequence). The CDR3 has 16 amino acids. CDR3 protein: CSARVVGRAYQETQYF. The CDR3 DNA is TGCAGTGCTAGAGTCGTGGGCAGGGCATACCAAGAGACCCAGTACTTC.

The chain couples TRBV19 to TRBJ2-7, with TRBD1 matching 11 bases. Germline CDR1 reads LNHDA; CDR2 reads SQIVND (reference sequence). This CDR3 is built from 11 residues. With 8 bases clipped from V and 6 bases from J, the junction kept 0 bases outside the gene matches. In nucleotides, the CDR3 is TGTGCCAGTGGGACAGGGGGCGAGCAGTACTTC. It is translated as CASGTGGEQYF.

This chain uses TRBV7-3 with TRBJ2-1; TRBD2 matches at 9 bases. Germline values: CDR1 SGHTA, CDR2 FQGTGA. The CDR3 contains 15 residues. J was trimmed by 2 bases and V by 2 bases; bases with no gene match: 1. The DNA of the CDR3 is TGTGCCAGCAGCTTAGTAGCGGGAGCCTACAATGAGCAGTTCTTC. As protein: CASSLVAGAYNEQFF.

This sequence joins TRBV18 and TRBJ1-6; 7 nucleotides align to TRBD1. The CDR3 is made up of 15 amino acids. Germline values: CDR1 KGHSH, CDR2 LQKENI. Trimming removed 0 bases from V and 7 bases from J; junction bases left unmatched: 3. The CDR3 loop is CASSPPTGPNSPLHF. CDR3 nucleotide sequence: TGTGCCAGCTCACCACCGACAGGGCCGAATTCACCCCTCCACTTT.

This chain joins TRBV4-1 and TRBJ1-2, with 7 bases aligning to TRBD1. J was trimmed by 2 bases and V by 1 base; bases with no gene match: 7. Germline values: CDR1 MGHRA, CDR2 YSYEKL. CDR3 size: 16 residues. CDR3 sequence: CASSQVSGQANYGYTF. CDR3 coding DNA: TGCGCCAGCAGCCAAGTTTCAGGACAGGCGAACTATGGCTACACCTTC.

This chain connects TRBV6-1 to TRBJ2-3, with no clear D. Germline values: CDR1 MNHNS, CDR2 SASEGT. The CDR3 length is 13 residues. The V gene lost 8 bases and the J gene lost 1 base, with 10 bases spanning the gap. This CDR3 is CASQPSGTDTQYF. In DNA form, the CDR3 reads TGTGCCAGCCAGCCCAGTGGCACAGATACGCAGTATTTT.

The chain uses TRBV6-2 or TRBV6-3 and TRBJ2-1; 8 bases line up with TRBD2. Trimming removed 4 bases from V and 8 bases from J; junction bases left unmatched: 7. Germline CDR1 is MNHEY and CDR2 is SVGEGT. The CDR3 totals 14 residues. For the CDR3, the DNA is TGTGCCAGCAGTTTCAATGCGGGGGGCGATGAGCAGTTCTTC. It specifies CASSFNAGGDEQFF.

The chain's CDR3 is CASSLTGGSSGYTF. CDR3 bases: TGTGCCAGCAGTTTAACAGGGGGCTCGAGCGGCTACACCTTC. V and J are TRBV12-3 or TRBV12-4 and TRBJ1-2, with 9 bases fitting TRBD1. The CDR3 runs to 14 residues. The ends lost 2 bases at V and 8 bases at J; junction bases unmatched: 6.

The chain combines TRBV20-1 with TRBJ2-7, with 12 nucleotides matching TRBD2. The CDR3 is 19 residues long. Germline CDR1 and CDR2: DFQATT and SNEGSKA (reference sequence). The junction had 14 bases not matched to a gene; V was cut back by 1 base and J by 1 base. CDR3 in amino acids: CSARVWGGQGTSGSYEQYF. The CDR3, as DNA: TGCAGTGCTAGAGTCTGGGGGGGACAGGGGACTAGCGGGTCCTACGAGCAGTACTTC.

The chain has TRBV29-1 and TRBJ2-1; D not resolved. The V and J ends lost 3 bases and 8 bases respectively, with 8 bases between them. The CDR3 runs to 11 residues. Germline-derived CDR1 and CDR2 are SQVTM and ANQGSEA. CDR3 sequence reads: CSVDNFDEQFF. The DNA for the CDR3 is TGCAGCGTTGACAATTTCGATGAGCAGTTCTTC.

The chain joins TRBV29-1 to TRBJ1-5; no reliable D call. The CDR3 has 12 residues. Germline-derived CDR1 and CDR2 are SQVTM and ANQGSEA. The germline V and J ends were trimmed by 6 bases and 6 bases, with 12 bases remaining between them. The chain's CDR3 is CSVADWGQPQHF. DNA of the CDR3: TGCAGCGTGGCAGACTGGGGTCAGCCCCAGCATTTT.

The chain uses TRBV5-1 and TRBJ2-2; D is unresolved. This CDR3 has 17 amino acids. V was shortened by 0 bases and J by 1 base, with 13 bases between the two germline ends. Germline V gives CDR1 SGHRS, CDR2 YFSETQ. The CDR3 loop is CASSLDPGHMNTGELFF. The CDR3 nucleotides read TGCGCCAGCAGCTTGGACCCAGGCCACATGAACACCGGGGAGCTGTTTTTT.

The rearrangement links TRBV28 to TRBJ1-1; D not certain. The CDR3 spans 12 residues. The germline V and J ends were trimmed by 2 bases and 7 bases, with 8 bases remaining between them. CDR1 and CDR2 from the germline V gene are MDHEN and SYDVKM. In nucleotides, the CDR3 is TGTGCCAGCAGTTTACCTGGGTTTGAAGCTTTCTTT. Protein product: CASSLPGFEAFF. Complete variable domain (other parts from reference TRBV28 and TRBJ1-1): DVKVTQSSRYLVKRTGEKVFLECVQDMDHENMFWYRQDPGLGLRLIYFSYDVKMKEKGDIPEGYSVSREKKERFSLILESASTNQTSMYLCASSLPGFEAFFGQGTRLTVV.

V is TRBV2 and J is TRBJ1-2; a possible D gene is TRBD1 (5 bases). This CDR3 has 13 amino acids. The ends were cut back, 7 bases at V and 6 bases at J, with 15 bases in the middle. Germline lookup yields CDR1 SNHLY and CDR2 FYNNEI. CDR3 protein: CASMMDTAHGYTF. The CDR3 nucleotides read TGTGCCAGCATGATGGACACGGCCCATGGCTACACCTTC.

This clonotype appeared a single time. This CDR3 reads CASSSGWNTDTQYF. CDR3 bases: TGTGCCAGCAGCTCGGGGTGGAACACAGATACGCAGTATTTT. The chain employs TRBV11-1 and TRBJ2-3, with D possibly TRBD2 on 5 matching bases. The CDR3 is made up of 14 amino acids. Germline V gene lookup returns CDR1 SGHAT and CDR2 FQDESV (reference sequence). Trimming cost V 4 bases and J 2 bases, with 10 bases left between them.

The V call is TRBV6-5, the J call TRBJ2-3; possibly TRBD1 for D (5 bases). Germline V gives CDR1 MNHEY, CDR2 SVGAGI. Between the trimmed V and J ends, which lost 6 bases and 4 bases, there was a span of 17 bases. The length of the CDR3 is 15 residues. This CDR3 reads CASRVSTGSADTQYF. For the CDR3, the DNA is TGTGCCAGCAGAGTATCAACAGGATCGGCAGATACGCAGTATTTT.

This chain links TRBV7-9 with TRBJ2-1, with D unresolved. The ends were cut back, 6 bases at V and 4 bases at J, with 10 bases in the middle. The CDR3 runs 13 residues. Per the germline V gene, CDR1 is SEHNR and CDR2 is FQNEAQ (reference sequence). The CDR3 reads CASRRLEYNEQFF. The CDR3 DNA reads TGTGCCAGCAGGCGACTGGAATACAATGAGCAGTTCTTC.

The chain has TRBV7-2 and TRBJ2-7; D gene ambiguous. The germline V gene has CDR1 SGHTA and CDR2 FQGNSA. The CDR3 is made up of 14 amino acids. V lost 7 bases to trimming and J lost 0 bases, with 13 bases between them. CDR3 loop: CASTRDRFSYEQYF. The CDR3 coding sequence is TGTGCCAGCACCCGTGACCGCTTCTCCTACGAGCAGTACTTC.

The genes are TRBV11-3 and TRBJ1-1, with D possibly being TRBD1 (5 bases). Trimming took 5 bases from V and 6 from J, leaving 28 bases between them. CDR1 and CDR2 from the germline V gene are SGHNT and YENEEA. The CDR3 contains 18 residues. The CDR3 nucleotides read TGTGCCAGCAGCATTGCAACTCTAAGGGACCACTGGAGGGCTGAAGCTTTCTTT. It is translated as CASSIATLRDHWRAEAFF.